A single sample is the source of the 10 T cell receptor beta chains below, sequenced in a study of regulatory T cells in long-lasting Graves disease. Construction of TCR beta libraries relied on iRepertoire HTBI primers and on Arm-PCR targeting CDR3 regions. TCRdb reprocessed the multiplex PCR reads via MiXCR and lists one record per CDR3 protein. The data contain 430,000 or so distinct CDR3 sequences, around 20% of them singletons. Time point defined: persistent/refractory GD, antithyroid drugs over 5 years with positive TRAb. The TCR library used RNA extracted from PBMCs. Here the sequenced sample was peripheral blood mononuclear cells (PBMCs), taken when the disease was refractory, from a patient treated with antithyroid drugs. Every receptor here comes from a female donor with Graves disease.

This clonotype was picked up many times. J is TRBJ1-1 and V is TRBV29-1; tentative D call: TRBD1 (6 bases). The CDR3 consists of 14 residues. Per germline, CDR1 SQVTM and CDR2 ANQGSEA. V lost 6 bases and J lost 6, with 20 bases in between. This CDR3 is CSVAGTIKRAEAFF. DNA of the CDR3: TGCAGCGTGGCCGGGACAATAAAGCGGGCTGAAGCTTTCTTT.

The chain employs TRBV30 and TRBJ2-1, with D perhaps matching TRBD2 (5 bases). There are 13 residues in the CDR3. Per germline, CDR1 GTSNPN and CDR2 SVGIG (reference sequence). With 2 bases removed from V and 6 bases from J, the gap between germline ends came to 11 bases. This chain's CDR3 is CAWSIGIGNEQFF. The DNA for the CDR3 is TGTGCCTGGAGTATCGGGATTGGCAATGAGCAGTTCTTC. Based on the CDR3 plus reference TRBV30 and TRBJ2-1, the full variable domain is SQTIHQWPATLVQPVGSPLSLECTVEGTSNPNLYWYRQAAGRGLQLLFYSVGIGQISSEVPQNLSASRPQDRQFILSSKKLLLSDSGFYLCAWSIGIGNEQFFGPGTRLTVL.

This chain joins TRBV29-1 and TRBJ1-5; 7 bases line up with TRBD1. The CDR3 runs to 14 residues. Germline V gives CDR1 SQVTM, CDR2 ANQGSEA. V was pared by 4 bases and J by 2 bases, with 5 bases of the junction left unmatched. CDR3 nucleotide sequence: TGCAGCGTTGTGTCCGGGACAGGCAATCAGCCCCAGCATTTT. This encodes CSVVSGTGNQPQHF.

This clonotype was counted at least ten times. The genes are TRBV28 and TRBJ2-2; D perhaps matches TRBD2 (5 bases). This CDR3 has 12 residues. The germline CDR1 and CDR2 sequences are MDHEN and SYDVKM. V shed 6 bases and J shed 3 bases, with 5 bases lying between them. CDR3 coding DNA: TGTGCCAGCAGGCGGGACACCGGGGAGCTGTTTTTT. Its translation is CASRRDTGELFF. The complete variable domain, with remaining parts taken from reference TRBV28 and TRBJ2-2, reads DVKVTQSSRYLVKRTGEKVFLECVQDMDHENMFWYRQDPGLGLRLIYFSYDVKMKEKGDIPEGYSVSREKKERFSLILESASTNQTSMYLCASRRDTGELFFGEGSRLTVL.

This sequence joins TRBV11-2 and TRBJ1-5; D is unresolved. Germline V lookup: CDR1 SGHAT, CDR2 FQNNGV. Trimming pared 0 bases from V and 7 bases from J, leaving 10 bases between. The CDR3 extends over 14 amino acids. The CDR3 nucleotides read TGTGCCAGCAGCTTAGAACCGACCGGACAGCCCCAGCATTTT. Protein: CASSLEPTGQPQHF.

This clonotype was found many times. The J gene is TRBJ1-4, the V gene TRBV5-6; D may be TRBD1 (5 bases). The CDR3 has 19 amino acids. Germline values: CDR1 SGHDT, CDR2 YYEEEE. The V end was cut by 4 bases, the J end by 0 bases, with 22 bases between. The CDR3 region has the DNA TGTGCCAGCAGCGGGGGTGGAAGGAGGTCGACCTCAACTAATGAAAAACTGTTTTTT. This gives the protein CASSGGGRRSTSTNEKLFF.

This clonotype was observed at least ten times. The genes are TRBV6-1 and TRBJ2-7, with a weak D call TRBD2 (6 bases). The CDR3 is made up of 13 amino acids. Between the trimmed V and J ends, which lost 5 bases and 6 bases, there was a span of 14 bases. The germline V gene encodes CDR1 MNHNS and CDR2 SASEGT. The DNA for the CDR3 is TGTGCCAGCAGTCTAGGTAAGGGACTCGAGCAGTACTTC. It specifies CASSLGKGLEQYF.

In this sample, this clonotype turned up a few times. V gene TRBV4-2 combines with J gene TRBJ2-4, with 7 positions matching TRBD1. J gave up 0 bases and V 1 base, and 6 bases lay outside the gene matches. Per the germline V gene, CDR1 is LGHNA and CDR2 is YNFKEQ. The CDR3 contains 17 residues. As DNA, the CDR3 is TGTGCCAGCAGCCAAGGACAGGGTTCTCTAGCCAAAAACATTCAGTACTTC. As protein: CASSQGQGSLAKNIQYF.

This clonotype was recorded a few times. The chain employs TRBV6-1 and TRBJ1-6; D remains ambiguous. V was clipped by 6 bases and J by 10 bases, with 19 bases between them. CDR1 is MNHNS and CDR2 is SASEGT in the germline V gene. The CDR3 totals 15 residues. In DNA, the CDR3 is TGTGCCAGCAGCTATGGGTTCAGCAGGAGATCACCCCTCCACTTT. Residues: CASSYGFSRRSPLHF.

The gene calls are TRBV15 and TRBJ1-1; D gene unclear. V shed 5 bases and J shed 1 base, with 11 bases lying between them. Germline values: CDR1 LNHNV, CDR2 YYDKDF (reference sequence). CDR3 size: 14 residues. The CDR3 nucleotides read TGTGCCACCAGCCCTCGGTGGGAGAACACTGAAGCTTTCTTT. This encodes CATSPRWENTEAFF.